Presented here are 12 T cell receptor beta chains from one specimen sequenced in a study of T cell repertoires in cytomegalovirus infection. Antigens for these TCRs are unknown. TCRdb redid the calling of the reads with MiXCR, one entry per CDR3 protein. The sample yields hundreds of thousands of distinct CDR3 sequences, about 42% seen once. This material consisted of cultured PBMCs, taken from culture after CMV antigen stimulation. These TCRs come from a human donor in good health (CMV status not recorded). Some clones in this sample may be carry-over from other donors' samples.

This clonotype occurred a few times. The V gene is TRBV5-4, the J gene TRBJ2-3; weak D call: TRBD1 (5 bases). V was shortened by 0 bases and J by 0 bases, with 8 bases between the two germline ends. The CDR3 runs 15 residues. The germline CDR1 and CDR2 sequences are SGHNT and YYREEE (reference sequence). CDR3 residues: CASSLVQASTDTQYF. The CDR3 DNA is TGTGCCAGCAGCTTGGTACAGGCTAGCACAGATACGCAGTATTTT.

The rearrangement joins TRBV10-3 to TRBJ2-7; perhaps D is TRBD1 or TRBD2 (5 bases each). The ends were cut back, 3 bases at V and 7 bases at J, with 13 bases in the middle. This CDR3 has 13 residues. Looked up from germline, CDR1 is ENHRY and CDR2 is SYGVKD. CDR3 sequence: CAISDWDHPEQYF. The CDR3 DNA sequence: TGTGCCATCAGTGACTGGGACCATCCAGAGCAGTACTTC.

The chain combines TRBV12-3 or TRBV12-4 with TRBJ2-7; 15 positions agree with TRBD2. CDR3 length equals 17 residues. V was clipped by 5 bases and J by 1 base; unmatched bases: 6. CDR3 bases: TGTGCCAGCAGTCCAGGACTAGCGGGAGGGTTTTCCTACGAGCAGTACTTC. Translated, it gives CASSPGLAGGFSYEQYF.

This clonotype was counted once. The genes are TRBV4-1 and TRBJ1-6; TRBD1 agrees at 8 bases. This CDR3 is 15 amino acids long. V dropped 4 bases and J dropped 9; count of bases not matched to a gene: 8. Per the germline V gene, CDR1 is MGHRA and CDR2 is YSYEKL. CDR3: CASSPTGGDGSPLHF. The DNA for the CDR3 is TGCGCCAGCAGCCCAACAGGGGGGGACGGTTCACCCCTCCACTTT.

This clonotype has a handful of counts. This CDR3 is CASRGIRGEQYF. The CDR3, as DNA: TGTGCCAGCCGGGGCATACGGGGCGAGCAGTACTTC. The rearrangement links TRBV6-1 to TRBJ2-7, with D perhaps being TRBD1 or TRBD2 (5 bases each). Looked up from germline, CDR1 is MNHNS and CDR2 is SASEGT. V gave up 8 bases and J gave up 6 bases, with 14 bases separating them. CDR3 length: 12 amino acids.

The table lists this clonotype with a few counts. The chain employs TRBV6-6 and TRBJ2-1; TRBD2 matches at 9 bases. V lost 5 bases to trimming and J lost 8 bases; unmatched junction nucleotides: 16. In germline, CDR1 is MNHNY, CDR2 SVGAGI (reference sequence). The CDR3 spans 17 residues. CDR3 sequence reads: CASSGLGGGGAGDEQFF. The CDR3 nucleotides read TGTGCCAGCAGTGGGCTCGGGGGCGGGGGGGCAGGCGATGAGCAGTTCTTC.

The chain employs TRBV6-2 or TRBV6-3 and TRBJ2-3; 12 bases agree with TRBD2. This CDR3 comprises 18 residues. With V trimmed by 7 bases and J by 0 bases, 11 bases remained unmatched. Germline CDR1 is MNHEY and CDR2 is SVGEGT. The CDR3 reads CASKFTSGRIHSTDTQYF. CDR3 DNA sequence: TGTGCCAGCAAATTCACTAGCGGGAGGATACATAGCACAGATACGCAGTATTTT.

The genes are TRBV5-1 and TRBJ2-1, with D perhaps TRBD1 (5 bases). V gave up 1 base and J gave up 4 bases, with 12 bases separating them. The CDR3 contains 15 residues. Per germline, CDR1 SGHRS and CDR2 YFSETQ. The CDR3 region is CASSLTSGQYNEQFF. The CDR3 DNA follows: TGCGCCAGCAGCTTGACGTCAGGACAATACAATGAGCAGTTCTTC.

The rearrangement joins TRBV11-2 to TRBJ1-1; the D is unclear. The CDR3 contains 13 residues. CDR1 and CDR2 from the germline V gene are SGHAT and FQNNGV. V dropped 1 base and J dropped 7 bases, with 10 bases sitting between them. CDR3 coding DNA: TGTGCCAGCAGCTTAGCTGGTCAGCTTGAAGCTTTCTTT. Amino acid sequence: CASSLAGQLEAFF. The whole variable domain, remainder taken from reference TRBV11-2 and TRBJ1-1, is EAGVAQSPRYKIIEKRQSVAFWCNPISGHATLYWYQQILGQGPKLLIQFQNNGVVDDSQLPKDRFSAERLKGVDSTLKIQPAKLEDSAVYLCASSLAGQLEAFFGQGTRLTVV.

The V and J genes are TRBV5-1 and TRBJ2-5; a weak D match, TRBD1 (6 bases). Germline CDR1 and CDR2: SGHRS and YFSETQ. The CDR3 is made up of 15 amino acids. The ends were cut back, 3 bases at V and 0 bases at J, with 12 bases in the middle. CDR3 nucleotide sequence: TGCGCCAGCAGCTCAGGGGACATATACCAAGAGACCCAGTACTTC. It specifies CASSSGDIYQETQYF.

The chain links TRBV6-1 to TRBJ2-1, with 8 bases aligning to TRBD2. With 6 bases clipped from V and 5 bases from J, the junction kept 6 bases outside the gene matches. Germline values: CDR1 MNHNS, CDR2 SASEGT. The CDR3 covers 14 residues. CDR3 amino acids: CASRGTRGNNEQFF. CDR3 DNA sequence: TGTGCCAGCAGGGGGACTAGGGGGAACAATGAGCAGTTCTTC.

There are a few counts of this clonotype. The chain links TRBV11-2 to TRBJ2-7; D is unresolved. The ends were cut back, 3 bases at V and 2 bases at J, with 14 bases in the middle. CDR1 SGHAT and CDR2 FQNNGV come from the germline V gene. The CDR3 sequence is 15 residues long. CDR3 in amino acids: CASSFGFRRTYEQYF. The CDR3 DNA follows: TGTGCCAGCAGCTTTGGGTTTCGGCGCACCTACGAGCAGTACTTC. The full variable domain, with the rest looked up from reference TRBV11-2 and TRBJ2-7, is EAGVAQSPRYKIIEKRQSVAFWCNPISGHATLYWYQQILGQGPKLLIQFQNNGVVDDSQLPKDRFSAERLKGVDSTLKIQPAKLEDSAVYLCASSFGFRRTYEQYFGPGTRLTVT.